Sequencing of this T cell receptor beta chain was carried out in a study of shared clonotypes between healthy human individuals. Points from the study as a whole: Generation probabilities of non-shared clonotypes were lower (relative to those shared by all four donors).

A remark on this clone: No antigen is known for it.

Trimming cost V 4 bases and J 0 bases, with 10 bases left between them. CDR3 size: 14 residues. The germline gives CDR1 SGHNT, CDR2 YYREEE (reference sequence). Naive CD4+ cells were CD45RA-selected; the remaining cells were memory. Every subset's genomic DNA went evenly onto several immunoSEQ plates. The repertoire was sequenced with immunoSEQ multiplex PCR; TCRdb's copy has only in-frame clones and lacks some. The sample has some 2,400,000 clones; approximately 96% are singletons. The TCR comes from a man in his late teens or twenties in good health. Sequencing was done on a sample of naive CD4+ T cells sorted from blood. Subset noted: CD45RA+ positively selected. This chain connects TRBV5-4 to TRBJ1-1; possible D gene TRBD1, 6 bases. The CDR3 sequence: CASSRQVLNTEAFF. DNA of the CDR3: TGTGCCAGCAGCAGACAGGTGTTGAACACTGAAGCTTTCTTT.